The 23 T cell receptor beta chains below were found in one sample sequenced in a study of tumor-infiltrating lymphocytes in localized non-small cell lung cancer (TCRdb year 2021). The library was obtained by the immunoSEQ multiplex PCR assay. The source is immuneACCESS, and TCRdb retained only in-frame sequences with V and J called. Part of the clones is not carried over; for the studies checked, unresolved V genes explain less than half of this, and the remainder is unexplained. For this sample the table gives more than 12,000 clones, of which around two thirds were detected only once. The top ten clones comprise roughly a fifth of the sample. Input material: uninvolved lung tissue not adjacent to the tumor. The receptors come from a human donor with non-small cell lung cancer.

The chain is built from TRBV6-1 and TRBJ2-4; 10 nucleotides line up with TRBD1. The CDR3 runs to 19 residues. With 4 bases clipped from V and 1 base from J, the junction kept 13 bases outside the gene matches. The V gene's germline CDR1 is MNHNS and CDR2 SASEGT. The CDR3 region is CASSASVGTGARAKNIQYF. The CDR3 nucleotides are TGTGCCAGCAGTGCGAGTGTGGGGACAGGGGCAAGGGCCAAAAACATTCAGTACTTC.

DNA of the CDR3: TGTGCCAGCAGCGAGACTAGCGTGGAGACCCAGTACTTC. Amino acids: CASSETSVETQYF. The genes are TRBV7-2 and TRBJ2-5; 8 nucleotides match TRBD2. Trimming cost V 5 bases and J 5 bases; bases outside gene matches: 4. The CDR3 runs to 13 residues. Germline V gene sequence: CDR1 SGHTA, CDR2 FQGNSA.

In its sample, this clone was seen once. This sequence joins TRBV7-2 and TRBJ2-3, with D maybe TRBD1 (5 bases). Trimming removed 1 base at V and 1 base at J, with 15 bases between. The CDR3 length is 17 residues. Germline V gene data show CDR1 as SGHTA and CDR2 as FQGNSA. The CDR3 loop reads CASSLVPRVMGTDTQYF. The CDR3 nucleotides read TGTGCCAGCAGCTTAGTGCCCAGGGTGATGGGCACAGATACGCAGTATTTT.

V and J are TRBV6-5 and TRBJ2-7; D possibly corresponds to TRBD1 (5 bases). The CDR3 runs to 15 residues. V shed 2 bases and J shed 0 bases, with 11 bases lying between them. Germline-derived CDR1 and CDR2 are MNHEY and SVGAGI. The CDR3 nucleotides read TGTGCCAGCAGTTACGGGGCTGTTCCCTCCTACGAGCAGTACTTC. Amino acid sequence: CASSYGAVPSYEQYF.

This rearrangement joins TRBV19 to TRBJ1-5; D may be TRBD1 (5 bases). The CDR3 is made up of 16 amino acids. CDR1 LNHDA and CDR2 SQIVND come from the germline V gene (reference sequence). Trimming stripped 4 bases from V and 7 bases from J, with 20 bases between. The chain's CDR3 is CASSKGRDRDGQPQHF. The CDR3 bases are TGTGCCAGTAGTAAGGGCAGGGATAGGGACGGACAGCCCCAGCATTTT.

Remarks on this clone: It is unclear where the CDR3 begins or ends on the DNA, so no DNA is shown, and the CDR3 is as TCRdb lists it. The V gene is TRBV12-1, the J gene TRBJ1-5; TRBD1 is the table's D call, not checked against the DNA. TRBV12-1 is annotated as a pseudogene. Termini included, the CDR3 measures 15 amino acids. CDR3: CASSFGTGNNQPQHF.

The CDR3 bases are TGCGCCAGCAGCCGCAGCCGGGACAGACTATACGAGCAGTACTTC. Translating it yields CASSRSRDRLYEQYF. This chain connects TRBV4-1 to TRBJ2-7; 7 positions match TRBD1. CDR3 length: 15 residues. V shed 4 bases, J shed 4 bases, and the junction held 10 bases outside the gene matches. Per the germline V gene, CDR1 is MGHRA and CDR2 is YSYEKL.

The chain has TRBV28 and TRBJ2-7; 9 bases map to TRBD1. Per germline, CDR1 MDHEN and CDR2 SYDVKM. Trimming cost V 6 bases and J 0 bases; bases outside gene matches: 6. The CDR3 length is 15 residues. The CDR3 is CASSPGGQGSYEQYF. For the CDR3, the DNA is TGTGCCAGCAGCCCTGGGGGACAGGGCTCCTACGAGCAGTACTTC.

V is TRBV5-1 and J is TRBJ1-1, with a possible D match to TRBD1 (5 bases). Germline V lookup: CDR1 SGHRS, CDR2 YFSETQ. The CDR3 contains 17 residues. The V end was cut by 3 bases, the J end by 1 base, with 19 bases between. The chain's CDR3 is CASSWRRQGEGNTEAFF. In DNA form, the CDR3 reads TGCGCCAGCAGCTGGCGGCGTCAGGGCGAGGGGAACACTGAAGCTTTCTTT.

The chain is built from TRBV29-1 and TRBJ2-7, with a possible D match to TRBD2 (6 bases). The CDR3 is 13 amino acids. Germline V gene sequence: CDR1 SQVTM, CDR2 ANQGSEA. V was clipped by 5 bases and J by 2 bases, with 13 bases between them. The CDR3 here is CSVLRDRTYEQYF. The CDR3 DNA sequence: TGCAGCGTTCTGCGGGACCGAACCTACGAGCAGTACTTC.

The chain combines TRBV7-2 with TRBJ2-2, with D unclear. CDR1 and CDR2 from the germline V gene are SGHTA and FQGNSA. This CDR3 contains 16 residues. Trimming pared 1 base from V and 0 bases from J, leaving 9 bases between. This CDR3 is CASSLVGGANTGELFF. The CDR3 DNA reads as TGTGCCAGCAGCTTAGTGGGCGGAGCGAACACCGGGGAGCTGTTTTTT.

This chain joins TRBV5-1 and TRBJ2-2; D ambiguous. The CDR3 contains 14 residues. Germline V gene data show CDR1 as SGHRS and CDR2 as YFSETQ. V lost 5 bases and J lost 0, with 8 bases in between. DNA for the CDR3: TGCGCCAGCAGGTGGATCGCGAACACCGGGGAGCTGTTTTTT. This translates into CASRWIANTGELFF.

This chain connects TRBV30 to TRBJ1-4; possibly TRBD1 for D (5 bases). The CDR3 has 15 amino acids. In germline, CDR1 is GTSNPN, CDR2 SVGIG (reference sequence). The V and J ends lost 4 bases and 0 bases respectively, with 12 bases between them. CDR3 sequence reads: CAWNINRTTNEKLFF. In DNA form, the CDR3 reads TGTGCCTGGAACATTAACAGGACAACTAATGAAAAACTGTTTTTT.

This clone was recorded a few times. This chain uses TRBV19 with TRBJ1-2; 8 nucleotides agree with TRBD1. The CDR3 runs 14 residues. J was trimmed by 4 bases and V by 8 bases; bases with no gene match: 9. Germline CDR1 reads LNHDA; CDR2 reads SQIVND (reference sequence). DNA of the CDR3: TGTGCCAGTGGCGGACAGGGAAATTTCTATGGCTACACCTTC. This sequence encodes CASGGQGNFYGYTF.

The chain employs TRBV2 and TRBJ2-7; 7 nucleotides line up with TRBD1. Germline loops: CDR1 SNHLY, CDR2 FYNNEI. The J segment lost 4 bases and the V segment lost 4 bases, leaving 7 bases of the junction unmatched. This CDR3 has 14 residues. The DNA for the CDR3 is TGTGCCAGCAGTGCGCCGGGACAGATGTACGAGCAGTACTTC. Its translation is CASSAPGQMYEQYF.

The CDR3 DNA is TGTGCCAGTAGTATTCAAGGGACAGGGTTGGTGCAGTACTTC. This translates into CASSIQGTGLVQYF. The chain employs TRBV19 and TRBJ2-7, with 9 bases that match TRBD1. The CDR3 is made up of 14 amino acids. Germline CDR1 is LNHDA and CDR2 is SQIVND (reference sequence). V lost 3 bases, J lost 9 bases, and 9 bases stayed unmatched.

By its share, this clone is large. The CDR3 DNA sequence: TGCGCCAGCAGCTTGGTTTCGGGGGGGCAGGGTGAGCAGTTCTTC. Translating gives CASSLVSGGQGEQFF. This chain connects TRBV5-1 to TRBJ2-1; the match to TRBD2 covers 8 bases. The germline V gene encodes CDR1 SGHRS and CDR2 YFSETQ. After removal of 0 bases from V and 9 bases from J, the junction contained 8 bases not matched to a gene. The CDR3 spans 15 residues.

CDR3 DNA: TGTGCCAGTAATTCCCCCCACGACAGCCCCTACGAGCAGTACTTC. Translated: CASNSPHDSPYEQYF. This rearrangement joins TRBV19 to TRBJ2-7; maybe TRBD1 (5 bases). The V end lost 7 bases, the J end lost 2 bases, and 18 bases lay between the germline ends. CDR1 is LNHDA, CDR2 SQIVND, per germline (reference sequence). The CDR3 length is 15 residues. Drawing the rest from reference TRBV19 and TRBJ2-7, the complete variable domain is DGGITQSPKYLFRKEGQNVTLSCEQNLNHDAMYWYRQDPGQGLRLIYYSQIVNDFQKGDIAEGYSVSREKKESFPLTVTSAQKNPTAFYLCASNSPHDSPYEQYFGPGTRLTVT.

V and J are TRBV7-2 and TRBJ1-5; no reliable D call. Germline CDR1 is SGHTA and CDR2 is FQGNSA. The CDR3 sequence is 14 residues long. The V end lost 2 bases, the J end lost 1 base, and 6 bases lay between the germline ends. This CDR3 reads CASSLKGSNQPQHF. CDR3 bases: TGTGCCAGCAGCTTAAAGGGAAGCAATCAGCCCCAGCATTTT.

The chain carries TRBV30 and TRBJ1-2; perhaps TRBD1 as D (6 bases). Looked up from germline, CDR1 is GTSNPN and CDR2 is SVGIG (reference sequence). This CDR3 spans 10 amino acids. V was clipped by 5 bases and J by 6 bases, with 7 bases between them. This chain's CDR3 is CAWSGDGYTF. For the CDR3, the DNA is TGTGCCTGGTCAGGGGATGGCTACACCTTC. Looking up the rest from reference TRBV30 and TRBJ1-2 gives the full variable domain: SQTIHQWPATLVQPVGSPLSLECTVEGTSNPNLYWYRQAAGRGLQLLFYSVGIGQISSEVPQNLSASRPQDRQFILSSKKLLLSDSGFYLCAWSGDGYTFGSGTRLTVV.

The J gene is TRBJ1-4, the V gene TRBV6-1, with D perhaps matching TRBD1 (5 bases). The CDR3 runs to 14 residues. V was cut by 6 bases and J by 3 bases, with 11 bases left in between. The germline gives CDR1 MNHNS, CDR2 SASEGT. CDR3 residues: CASSPAGANEKLFF. CDR3 DNA: TGTGCCAGCAGCCCAGCGGGGGCTAATGAAAAACTGTTTTTT.

The rearrangement links TRBV27 to TRBJ2-7; possibly TRBD2 for D (7 bases). The germline V gene has CDR1 MNHEY and CDR2 SMNVEV (reference sequence). This CDR3 region has 16 residues. Trimming removed 0 bases from V and 2 bases from J, with 14 bases in between. The CDR3 region has the DNA TGTGCCAGCAGTTTATCCCCGACGGGGGGCACCTACGAGCAGTACTTC. Translated: CASSLSPTGGTYEQYF.

This chain connects TRBV30 to TRBJ2-1; 10 bases match TRBD1. J gave up 10 bases and V 2 bases, and 5 bases lay outside the gene matches. CDR3 length: 13 residues. Per the germline V gene, CDR1 is GTSNPN and CDR2 is SVGIG (reference sequence). DNA for the CDR3: TGTGCCTGGAGTAGACAGGGGGCAGGAGAGCAGTTCTTC. It is translated as CAWSRQGAGEQFF.